Below, 2 T cell receptor beta chains from the same sample are listed, as sequenced in a study of Tregs in tolerant kidney transplant recipients. Generated by immunoSEQ multiplex PCR, the TCRdb table keeps only in-frame clones and is missing some. The sample has about 30,000 clones; the top ten hold roughly 14%. The sequencing here drew on CD8+ T cells from blood, taken before the transplant. Receptor source: a human donor who received a combined kidney and bone marrow transplant.

Note on this clone: Read sequence stops 3 residues before the CDR3 end, and the germline J gene provides the missing end. The V and J genes are TRBV6-2 or TRBV6-3 and TRBJ2-1, with a weak D call TRBD2 (6 bases). Germline values: CDR1 MNHEY, CDR2 SVGEGT. V lost 5 bases to trimming and J lost 5 bases, with 13 bases between them. The CDR3 runs 14 residues. Partial CDR3 DNA: TGTGCCAGCAGTCCTGGGGGGTACAACAATGAG. Encoded protein: CASSPGGYNNE. The complete CDR3 reads CASSPGGYNNEQFF.

On this clone: The sequence runs out 3 residues before the end of the CDR3; the remainder is reconstructed from the germline J gene. The V and J genes are TRBV19 and TRBJ2-7; 8 nucleotides agree with TRBD1. Germline V gene lookup returns CDR1 LNHDA and CDR2 SQIVND (reference sequence). This CDR3 comprises 18 residues. V shed 2 bases, J shed 0 bases, and the junction held 12 bases outside the gene matches. The CDR3 spells CASSIMSGGAGYSYEQYF. The CDR3 bases that were read are TGTGCCAGTAGTATAATGTCAGGGGGCGCGGGCTACTCCTACGAG.